The sequence of this T cell receptor (beta chain) was determined in a study of blood T cell repertoires in COVID-19. CDR1 is SGHRS and CDR2 is YFSETQ in the germline V gene. The length of the CDR3 is 13 residues. Trimming took 4 bases from V and 0 from J, leaving 5 bases between them. In the original workflow: Nucleated cell counts were estimated from reference gene primer amplification. The method was immunoSEQ multiplex PCR; TCRdb's version includes in-frame clones alone and lacks a portion of them. For V, J and clone size, that table is used; D and trimming come from the DNA. Among about 150,000 clones listed, roughly 71% were seen once.

The sample was peripheral blood. The chain recombines TRBV5-1 with TRBJ1-3; D unresolved. This receptor was taken from a woman aged 80 or over with acute or convalescent COVID-19. CDR3 in DNA: TGCGCCAGCAGCGCGGCCTCTGGAAACACCATATATTTT. Its translation: CASSAASGNTIYF.